This TCR beta chain was found in a study of blood T cell repertoires in COVID-19. At the level of the study: COVID-19 samples collected from the United States, Italy and Spain covered acute and convalescent phases. Sources were T cells, B-cell-depleted T cells, or PBMCs; the material itself was cDNA or gDNA.

The CDR3 has 15 residues. Germline loops: CDR1 MNHEY, CDR2 SVGAGI. After removal of 6 bases from V and 3 bases from J, the junction contained 6 bases not matched to a gene. As processed by the authors: Nucleated cell number was recorded as an estimate derived from reference gene primer amplification. Sequencing was performed with immunoSEQ multiplex PCR; in TCRdb, only in-frame clones are kept and a portion is missing. That table is the source of V, J and clone size, and D and trimming were worked out from the DNA. The table records fewer than 90,000 clones, 88% of them present only once. The V and J genes are TRBV6-5 and TRBJ2-2; 8 nucleotides align to TRBD2. The sequenced material came from peripheral blood. The TCR sequence derives from a human donor in a cohort sampled during active COVID-19. The CDR3 loop is CASRFWTSYTGELFF. CDR3 DNA sequence: TGTGCCAGCAGATTCTGGACTAGCTACACCGGGGAGCTGTTTTTT.